The T cell receptor beta chain described here comes from a study of T cell repertoires in cytomegalovirus infection. Whole-study context: Recently identified HLA-C-restricted CMV epitopes were used, and well-studied HLA-B-restricted CMV epitopes were used as well. Public TCR beta signatures marked donors with CMV infection and the matching HLA.

Findings of the study overall: There were carriers of CMV plus the relevant HLA, and cumulative public TCR beta family frequency identified them. HLA-C-restricted CMV-specific TCR beta clonotypes prevailed in the ex vivo response.

Remarks on this clonotype: Antigen: not known.

CDR1 is MNHEY, CDR2 SMNVEV, per germline (reference sequence). This CDR3 spans 13 amino acids. Trimming stripped 9 bases from V and 4 bases from J, with 15 bases between. TCRdb re-called the reads with MiXCR, one entry per CDR3 protein. There are about 770,000 distinct CDR3 sequences in the sample; about 27% occur only once, and roughly 13% lies in the top ten. Here the sequenced sample was cultured CD8+ T cells from PBMCs, taken from culture after CMV antigen stimulation. The sequence was collected from a human donor in good health (CMV status not recorded). Some clones in this sample may be carry-over from other donors' samples. V is TRBV27 and J is TRBJ1-2, with a weak D call TRBD1 (6 bases). CDR3 bases: TGTGCCAGTTCGACCGGGACATTCTATGGCTACACCTTC. Its translation: CASSTGTFYGYTF.